This T cell receptor (beta chain) was sequenced for a study of blood T cell repertoires in COVID-19. In the study overall: T cells, B-cell-depleted T cells, or PBMCs provided the cDNA or gDNA that served as material.

The CDR3 loop spans 11 amino acids. Trimming took off 6 bases at V and 4 bases at J, with 7 bases between the two ends. CDR1 is DFQATT and CDR2 is SNEGSKA in the germline V gene (reference sequence). Assay: immunoSEQ multiplex PCR; the TCRdb copy retains only in-frame clones and omits some. The repertoire holds 400,000 to 550,000 clones, 75% to 90% seen once, with roughly 4.3% in the top ten. The receptor comes from a woman under 40 with acute or convalescent COVID-19. The sequenced material came from peripheral blood. The chain has TRBV20-1 and TRBJ1-3, with D uncertain. The CDR3, as DNA: TGCAGTGCACTCGTGGGAAACACCATATATTTT. Protein product: CSALVGNTIYF.